This is a list of T cell receptor beta chains from one sample in a study of blood T cell repertoires in COVID-19. Here immunoSEQ multiplex PCR was the method, and the copy in TCRdb shows in-frame clones only, minus some. The repertoire holds around 72,000 clones, with around 90% as singletons. Sequenced sample: peripheral blood. The source of these receptors is a man between 45 and 60 years old with acute or convalescent COVID-19. Both conserved end residues are part of each CDR3. Each record gives: J gene, V gene, D gene, clone size, CDR3 protein, CDR3 DNA. The D gene is left open where the match is weak. Clone size is stated in some rows and not others, as once, few, many or a class when expanded.

j_call: TRBJ1-5; v_call: TRBV10-2; d_call: TRBD1; clone_size: NA; cdr3_aa: CASAPGQTGVLYSNQPQHF; cdr3_nt: TGCGCCAGCGCACCAGGCCAGACAGGGGTCCTCTATAGCAATCAGCCCCAGCATTTT
j_call: TRBJ1-1; v_call: TRBV2; d_call: TRBD1; clone_size: NA; cdr3_aa: CASRDRENFMNTEAFF; cdr3_nt: TGTGCCAGCCGGGACAGGGAAAACTTCATGAACACTGAAGCTTTCTTT
j_call: TRBJ2-7; v_call: TRBV5-1; d_call: TRBD2; clone_size: NA; cdr3_aa: CASSEGLAEEQYF; cdr3_nt: TGCGCCAGCAGTGAAGGACTAGCTGAAGAGCAGTACTTC
j_call: TRBJ1-5; v_call: TRBV7-2; d_call: NA; clone_size: NA; cdr3_aa: CASSLRGGGFTYQPQHF; cdr3_nt: TGTGCCAGCAGCTTACGCGGGGGGGGGTTTACGTATCAGCCCCAGCATTTT
j_call: TRBJ2-7; v_call: TRBV29-1; d_call: NA; clone_size: NA; cdr3_aa: CSVVVEDRPYEQYF; cdr3_nt: TGCAGCGTTGTGGTAGAGGACAGACCCTACGAGCAGTACTTC
j_call: TRBJ2-2; v_call: TRBV29-1; d_call: NA; clone_size: NA; cdr3_aa: CSASTVTGELFF; cdr3_nt: TGCAGCGCATCGACAGTCACCGGGGAGCTGTTTTTT
j_call: TRBJ1-2; v_call: TRBV12-5; d_call: TRBD1; clone_size: NA; cdr3_aa: CASARVTGGIYGYTF; cdr3_nt: TGTGCTAGTGCCAGAGTGACAGGGGGCATATATGGCTACACCTTC
j_call: TRBJ2-1; v_call: TRBV13; d_call: NA; clone_size: NA; cdr3_aa: CASSRGRPYNEQFF; cdr3_nt: TGTGCCAGCAGCCGGGGTCGCCCCTACAATGAGCAGTTCTTC
j_call: TRBJ1-3; v_call: TRBV5-4; d_call: NA; clone_size: NA; cdr3_aa: CASSRGGPDSGNTIYF; cdr3_nt: TGTGCCAGCAGCAGGGGGGGACCGGACTCTGGAAACACCATATATTTT
j_call: TRBJ2-7; v_call: TRBV7-7; d_call: TRBD1; clone_size: NA; cdr3_aa: CASSLDRGHEQYF; cdr3_nt: TGTGCCAGCAGCTTAGACAGGGGGCACGAGCAGTACTTC
j_call: TRBJ2-2; v_call: TRBV10-1; d_call: NA; clone_size: NA; cdr3_aa: CASSDRNRAGRTGELFF; cdr3_nt: TGCGCCAGCAGTGACCGTAACAGGGCCGGAAGGACCGGGGAGCTGTTTTTT
j_call: TRBJ1-6; v_call: TRBV6-5; d_call: NA; clone_size: NA; cdr3_aa: CASSYAHSSYNSPLHF; cdr3_nt: TGTGCCAGCAGTTACGCCCATAGCTCCTATAATTCACCCCTCCACTTT
j_call: TRBJ1-6; v_call: TRBV4-1; d_call: TRBD1; clone_size: NA; cdr3_aa: CASSQEGRTGLRSPLHF; cdr3_nt: TGCGCCAGCAGCCAAGAAGGGCGGACAGGGCTCCGCTCACCCCTCCACTTT
j_call: TRBJ1-5; v_call: TRBV27; d_call: NA; clone_size: once; cdr3_aa: CASSLSLAGNQPQHF; cdr3_nt: TGTGCCAGCAGTTTATCGTTGGCGGGAAATCAGCCCCAGCATTTT
j_call: TRBJ2-1; v_call: TRBV6-5; d_call: TRBD2; clone_size: NA; cdr3_aa: CASTLAGYNEQFF; cdr3_nt: TGTGCCAGCACTTTAGCGGGGTACAATGAGCAGTTCTTC
j_call: TRBJ2-5; v_call: TRBV30; d_call: TRBD1; clone_size: NA; cdr3_aa: CAWSVGDRGAETQYF; cdr3_nt: TGTGCCTGGAGTGTGGGAGACAGGGGGGCAGAGACCCAGTACTTC
j_call: TRBJ2-7; v_call: TRBV4-1; d_call: NA; clone_size: NA; cdr3_aa: CASSQEGGGGEDEQYF; cdr3_nt: TGCGCCAGCAGCCAAGAAGGGGGAGGGGGAGAAGACGAGCAGTACTTC
j_call: TRBJ2-2; v_call: TRBV7-9; d_call: TRBD1; clone_size: NA; cdr3_aa: CASSLHTGGLNTGELFF; cdr3_nt: TGTGCCAGCAGCTTACACACAGGGGGCCTGAACACCGGGGAGCTGTTTTTT
j_call: TRBJ2-1; v_call: TRBV18; d_call: NA; clone_size: NA; cdr3_aa: CASSPNIHEQFF; cdr3_nt: TGTGCCAGCTCACCGAACATCCATGAGCAGTTCTTC
j_call: TRBJ1-5; v_call: TRBV10-1; d_call: NA; clone_size: NA; cdr3_aa: CASRTIKSNQPQHF; cdr3_nt: TGCGCCAGCAGGACAATCAAAAGCAATCAGCCCCAGCATTTT
j_call: TRBJ2-1; v_call: TRBV19; d_call: TRBD2; clone_size: NA; cdr3_aa: CASSIEAAGGLNEQFF; cdr3_nt: TGTGCCAGTAGTATAGAGGCGGCGGGGGGGCTTAATGAGCAGTTCTTC
j_call: TRBJ1-3; v_call: TRBV4-2; d_call: NA; clone_size: NA; cdr3_aa: CASSKDRLASGNTIYF; cdr3_nt: TGTGCCAGCAGCAAAGACAGACTGGCCTCTGGAAACACCATATATTTT
j_call: TRBJ1-5; v_call: TRBV28; d_call: NA; clone_size: NA; cdr3_aa: CASSLGTGRYQPQHF; cdr3_nt: TGTGCCAGCAGTTTAGGTACAGGGCGATATCAGCCCCAGCATTTT
j_call: TRBJ2-1; v_call: TRBV6-5; d_call: TRBD1; clone_size: NA; cdr3_aa: CASSYWDRGHNEQFF; cdr3_nt: TGTGCCAGCAGTTATTGGGACAGGGGGCATAATGAGCAGTTCTTC
j_call: TRBJ2-3; v_call: TRBV5-1; d_call: NA; clone_size: NA; cdr3_aa: CASSLWFGASTDTQYF; cdr3_nt: TGCGCCAGCAGCTTGTGGTTCGGAGCGAGCACAGATACGCAGTATTTT
j_call: TRBJ2-7; v_call: TRBV19; d_call: NA; clone_size: NA; cdr3_aa: CASRLNRALSYEQYF; cdr3_nt: TGTGCCAGTAGATTGAACAGGGCCCTCTCCTACGAGCAGTACTTC
j_call: TRBJ1-6; v_call: TRBV24-1; d_call: NA; clone_size: many; cdr3_aa: CATSDPAQALSSYNSPLHF; cdr3_nt: TGTGCCACCAGTGACCCGGCACAGGCTCTGAGCTCCTATAATTCACCCCTCCACTTT
j_call: TRBJ2-7; v_call: TRBV6-5; d_call: NA; clone_size: NA; cdr3_aa: CASSYASGSYEQYF; cdr3_nt: TGTGCCAGCAGTTACGCATCGGGGAGTTACGAGCAGTACTTC
j_call: TRBJ2-1; v_call: TRBV12-3/TRBV12-4; d_call: TRBD1; clone_size: NA; cdr3_aa: CASSPDRVNEQFF; cdr3_nt: TGTGCCAGCAGTCCGGACAGGGTGAATGAGCAGTTCTTC
j_call: TRBJ2-2; v_call: TRBV5-1; d_call: TRBD1; clone_size: NA; cdr3_aa: CASSFYRGQNTGELFF; cdr3_nt: TGCGCCAGCAGCTTCTACAGGGGCCAGAACACCGGGGAGCTGTTTTTT
j_call: TRBJ2-3; v_call: TRBV29-1; d_call: NA; clone_size: NA; cdr3_aa: CSMTRGSVSDTQYF; cdr3_nt: TGCAGCATGACGAGGGGGAGTGTATCAGATACGCAGTATTTT
j_call: TRBJ2-7; v_call: TRBV12-3/TRBV12-4; d_call: NA; clone_size: NA; cdr3_aa: CASSLGAYEQYF; cdr3_nt: TGTGCCAGCAGTTTGGGCGCTTACGAGCAGTACTTC
j_call: TRBJ2-2; v_call: TRBV6-5; d_call: NA; clone_size: NA; cdr3_aa: CASRSQGATGELFF; cdr3_nt: TGTGCCAGCAGATCCCAGGGTGCCACCGGGGAGCTGTTTTTT
j_call: TRBJ1-1; v_call: TRBV5-4; d_call: NA; clone_size: NA; cdr3_aa: CASSLPFFNTEAFF; cdr3_nt: TGTGCCAGCAGCTTGCCCTTCTTCAACACTGAAGCTTTCTTT
j_call: TRBJ1-1; v_call: TRBV10-1; d_call: NA; clone_size: few; cdr3_aa: CASSNSRNEAFF; cdr3_nt: TGCGCCAGCAGTAACAGCAGGAATGAAGCTTTCTTT
j_call: TRBJ2-1; v_call: TRBV24-1; d_call: NA; clone_size: NA; cdr3_aa: CATSDLVSYNEQFF; cdr3_nt: TGTGCCACCAGTGATTTGGTCAGCTACAATGAGCAGTTCTTC
j_call: TRBJ2-5; v_call: TRBV27; d_call: TRBD1; clone_size: once; cdr3_aa: CASSLLGQGQETQYF; cdr3_nt: TGTGCCAGCAGTTTACTGGGACAGGGCCAAGAGACCCAGTACTTC
j_call: TRBJ1-1; v_call: TRBV29-1; d_call: TRBD1; clone_size: NA; cdr3_aa: CSVEEDRATEAFF; cdr3_nt: TGCAGCGTTGAAGAGGACAGGGCCACTGAAGCTTTCTTT
j_call: TRBJ2-7; v_call: TRBV7-9; d_call: NA; clone_size: NA; cdr3_aa: CASSFVGGERYEQYF; cdr3_nt: TGTGCCAGCAGCTTCGTAGGGGGAGAGAGGTACGAGCAGTACTTC
j_call: TRBJ1-3; v_call: TRBV6-5; d_call: NA; clone_size: NA; cdr3_aa: CASSYGGTGNTIYF; cdr3_nt: TGTGCCAGCAGTTACGGGGGGACGGGAAACACCATATATTTT
j_call: TRBJ1-2; v_call: TRBV6-6; d_call: TRBD1; clone_size: NA; cdr3_aa: CASSPGGDYGYTF; cdr3_nt: TGTGCCAGCTCGCCAGGGGGCGACTATGGCTACACCTTC
j_call: TRBJ2-3; v_call: TRBV10-1; d_call: TRBD2; clone_size: NA; cdr3_aa: CASSSGGPTDTQYF; cdr3_nt: TGCGCCAGCAGTAGCGGGGGACCGACAGATACGCAGTATTTT
j_call: TRBJ2-4; v_call: TRBV5-6; d_call: TRBD1; clone_size: once; cdr3_aa: CASSIPGQKNIQYF; cdr3_nt: TGTGCCAGCAGCATACCGGGACAGAAAAACATTCAGTACTTC
j_call: TRBJ2-6; v_call: TRBV9; d_call: NA; clone_size: NA; cdr3_aa: CASTPTENSGANVLTF; cdr3_nt: TGTGCCAGCACCCCGACGGAGAACTCTGGGGCCAACGTCCTGACTTTC
j_call: TRBJ2-3; v_call: TRBV27; d_call: NA; clone_size: NA; cdr3_aa: CASSLQGWDTQYF; cdr3_nt: TGTGCCAGCAGTTTACAGGGTTGGGATACGCAGTATTTT
j_call: TRBJ2-7; v_call: TRBV12-3/TRBV12-4; d_call: TRBD1; clone_size: NA; cdr3_aa: CASRRTGPYEQYF; cdr3_nt: TGTGCCAGCAGGCGGACAGGGCCTTACGAGCAGTACTTC
j_call: TRBJ1-5; v_call: TRBV7-3; d_call: NA; clone_size: NA; cdr3_aa: CASSEAPNQPQHF; cdr3_nt: TGTGCCAGCAGTGAGGCTCCAAATCAGCCCCAGCATTTT
j_call: TRBJ1-1; v_call: TRBV6-4; d_call: NA; clone_size: NA; cdr3_aa: CASSPSRGGTEAFF; cdr3_nt: TGTGCCAGCAGCCCTTCCAGGGGTGGCACTGAAGCTTTCTTT
j_call: TRBJ2-1; v_call: TRBV5-4; d_call: TRBD2; clone_size: NA; cdr3_aa: CASSFDFRTSGGYNEQFF; cdr3_nt: TGTGCCAGCAGCTTTGATTTTCGAACTAGCGGGGGCTACAATGAGCAGTTCTTC
j_call: TRBJ2-7; v_call: TRBV20-1; d_call: NA; clone_size: NA; cdr3_aa: CSASLRVNSYEQYF; cdr3_nt: TGCAGTGCTAGTCTCAGGGTTAACTCCTACGAGCAGTACTTC